What follows is one T cell receptor (beta chain) and its context. Its antigen is unknown. One base away there is no much larger clone; base qualities are not given. For CDR1 and CDR2, the germline V gene lists MDHEN and SYDVKM. Trimming leaves V shorter by 7 bases and J shorter by 2 bases, with the junction holding 5 bases beyond the gene matches. CDR3 length: 13 amino acids, cysteine to valine. Just the 39-base CDR3 DNA is kept, in frame starting at base 1. The treatment or condition label for this specimen denotes: live attenuated yellow fever vaccine strain. A standard Ficoll-Paque protocol was used to isolate PBMCs from peripheral blood. CD4 and CD8 T-cell fractions were isolated with Dynabeads CD4 and CD8 positive selection kits. TriZol was used to extract RNA from bulk PBMCs, from CD4 and CD8 fractions, and from dextramer-positive and dextramer-negative fractions. This entry is derived from a study of T cells after yellow fever vaccination (dated by TCRdb to the late 2010s). With regard to the full study: The SMART-Seq v4 Ultra Low Input RNA kit was used to prepare libraries from fractions with low cell numbers. Blood was collected at multiple timepoints before and after primary and secondary immunization, and bulk PBMC replicates and cell subsets were isolated. Bulk TCR alpha and beta repertoires were sequenced longitudinally to track T-cell clones before and after primary and booster YFV17D yellow fever vaccination. The cohort comprised two healthy male donors, one aged 18 to 30 and one aged 30 to 40 years.

Instrument on record: Illumina NovaSeq 6000. TCR cDNA was synthesized by 5'RACE template switching, which introduced a universal primer site and unique molecular identifiers. Priming for cDNA synthesis came from both the TCR alpha and TCR beta constant segments. Library amplification used two PCR steps, and the second PCR step added sample barcodes and sequencing adapters. Sequencing of the libraries was done on either Illumina HiSeq 2500 (2x100 bp) or NovaSeq (2x150 bp). On the authors' methods: Reads were demultiplexed and collapsed into UMI consensus sequences with MIGEC, and V(D)J alignment was performed with MiXCR. Clonotypes responding to the vaccine were identified with edgeR on replicate PBMC samples, with the criteria of FDR below 0.01 and a log2 fold change above 5 up to day 15. Bulk clonotypes were assigned CD4 or CD8 identity according to which sequenced CD4 or CD8 repertoire held them at higher abundance. In-frame beta chains were kept once TCRdb had trimmed the public reads at Q25 with fastp and called clones with MiXCR. Every entry covers one CDR3 protein and lists the most common genes and DNA from its rows. What appears here as the V and J calls and clone size reflects TCRdb's work, not the paper's. This sample gives about 350,000 distinct CDR3 sequences in total; approximately 12% of them show up just once. The ten largest clones take up more than 3% of the sample.

The paper as a whole reports these results and caveats: Compared with the primary T-cell response, the secondary T-cell response was faster but weaker, reaching its peak on day 5 rather than on day 15. Only two donors were included in the study, so the extent to which the findings can be generalized is limited. A small fraction of clonotypes appeared in both the CD4 and CD8 compartments, likely as a result of convergent recombination. Because abundant contaminating clonotypes from the bulk population could be contained in FACS-sorted repertoires, computational filtering was required. Most clones expanded after primary vaccination were re-detected after the booster (around 96% of CD4 and approximately 88% of CD8), suggesting broad memory maintenance.

This chain joins TRBV28 to TRBJ2-7; 7 bases in the junction line up with TRBD2. The sequencing used CD4+ T cells sorted from PBMCs, collected 15 days after the yellow fever booster vaccination. The clonotype comes from a man aged 18-30 years who received the YFV17D yellow fever vaccine. The CDR3 region: CASKSGGPYEQYV. The DNA sequence reads TGTGCCAGCAAGTCGGGGGGACCCTACGAGCAGTACGTC.